These 8 T cell receptor beta chains came from one sample sequenced in a study of CD8 T cells in ankylosing spondylitis. TCRdb recomputed calls from the 5' RACE reads with MiXCR, one row per CDR3 protein. The table includes 100,000 to 150,000 distinct CDR3 sequences, 11% detected once. Sequencing was carried out using blood, either unsorted or a sorted T cell fraction (not recorded which). The receptors here all came from a female donor with ankylosing spondylitis or in good health (not recorded which).

This clonotype was picked up many times. The chain combines TRBV5-1 with TRBJ2-3, with D tentatively TRBD1 (6 bases). V lost 3 bases and J lost 2, with 10 bases in between. The length of the CDR3 is 14 residues. CDR1 is SGHRS and CDR2 is YFSETQ in the germline V gene. CDR3 residues: CASSYRDNTDTQYF. The CDR3 DNA sequence: TGCGCCAGCAGCTACCGGGACAACACAGATACGCAGTATTTT.

The rearrangement joins TRBV10-3 to TRBJ1-2; D might be TRBD1 (5 bases). Germline V gene data show CDR1 as ENHRY and CDR2 as SYGVKD. V was shortened by 10 bases and J by 2 bases, with 14 bases between the two germline ends. The CDR3 extends over 13 amino acids. The CDR3 bases are TGTGCCACACGACAGATTACCAACTATGGCTACACCTTC. Protein: CATRQITNYGYTF.

The table lists this clonotype with many counts. The V call is TRBV10-3, the J call TRBJ2-1; TRBD1 aligns across 11 bases. The CDR3 is 14 residues long. With V trimmed by 6 bases and J by 7 bases, 5 bases remained unmatched. CDR1 ENHRY and CDR2 SYGVKD come from the germline V gene. The CDR3 sequence: CAIRSGTGGNEQFF. The DNA of the CDR3 is TGTGCCATCAGATCCGGGACAGGGGGAAATGAGCAGTTCTTC.

Only a few counts were recorded for this clonotype. The genes are TRBV18 and TRBJ2-1; D might be TRBD1 (5 bases). CDR1 is KGHSH and CDR2 is LQKENI in the germline V gene. V was pared by 1 base and J by 7 bases, with 14 bases between. The CDR3 is 15 residues long. In nucleotides, the CDR3 is TGTGCCAGCTCACCACAGGGGCCACCGACGAATGAGCAGTTCTTC. As protein: CASSPQGPPTNEQFF.

This clonotype was seen at least ten times. This sequence joins TRBV12-3 or TRBV12-4 and TRBJ2-7; no reliable D call. Trimming removed 6 bases at V and 3 bases at J, with 9 bases between. CDR3 length: 12 residues. The CDR3 DNA follows: TGTGCCAGCAGCCGTTCTGGCTACGAGCAGTACTTC. This codes for CASSRSGYEQYF.

This clonotype occurred many times. The CDR3 DNA reads TGCAGTGCTAGGGGCTCCGGGACTAGCGGGGCCAAGGGGACCCAGTACTTC. It yields the protein CSARGSGTSGAKGTQYF. The chain employs TRBV20-1 and TRBJ2-5; 13 bases map to TRBD2. The CDR3 length is 17 residues. The trim removed 3 bases at V and 7 bases at J, leaving 14 bases unmatched. The germline gives CDR1 DFQATT, CDR2 SNEGSKA (reference sequence).

The chain employs TRBV20-1 and TRBJ1-5; unclear D gene. This CDR3 spans 13 amino acids. CDR1 is DFQATT and CDR2 is SNEGSKA in the germline V gene (reference sequence). The V gene lost 3 bases and the J gene lost 4 bases, with 10 bases spanning the gap. The CDR3 sequence is CSASRPGNQPQHF. Here the CDR3 DNA reads TGCAGTGCTAGTAGGCCTGGGAATCAGCCCCAGCATTTT.

This clonotype has at least ten counts. The chain links TRBV12-3 or TRBV12-4 to TRBJ2-2, with D uncertain. CDR3 length equals 17 residues. The V and J ends lost 2 bases and 4 bases respectively, with 17 bases between them. This CDR3 is CASSLIWSSLSTGELFF. Here the CDR3 DNA reads TGTGCCAGCAGTTTAATATGGTCTTCCCTGAGCACCGGGGAGCTGTTTTTT.